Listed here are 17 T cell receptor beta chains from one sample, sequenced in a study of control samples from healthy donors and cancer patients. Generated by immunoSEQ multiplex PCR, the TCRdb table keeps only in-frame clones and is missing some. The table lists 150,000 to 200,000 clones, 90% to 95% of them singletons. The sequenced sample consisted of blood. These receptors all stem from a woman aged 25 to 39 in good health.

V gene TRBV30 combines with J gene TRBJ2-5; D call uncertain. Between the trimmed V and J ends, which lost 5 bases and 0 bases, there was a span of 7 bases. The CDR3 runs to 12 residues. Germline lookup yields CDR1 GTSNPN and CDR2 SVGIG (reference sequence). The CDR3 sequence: CAWGDYQETQYF. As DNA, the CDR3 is TGTGCCTGGGGGGATTACCAAGAGACCCAGTACTTC.

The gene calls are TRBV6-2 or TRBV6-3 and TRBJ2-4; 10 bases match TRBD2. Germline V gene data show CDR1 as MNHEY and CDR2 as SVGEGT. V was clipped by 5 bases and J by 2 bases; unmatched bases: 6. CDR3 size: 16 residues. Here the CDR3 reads CASSPLAGASKNIQYF. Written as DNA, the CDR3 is TGTGCCAGCAGTCCGCTAGCGGGAGCGTCCAAAAACATTCAGTACTTC.

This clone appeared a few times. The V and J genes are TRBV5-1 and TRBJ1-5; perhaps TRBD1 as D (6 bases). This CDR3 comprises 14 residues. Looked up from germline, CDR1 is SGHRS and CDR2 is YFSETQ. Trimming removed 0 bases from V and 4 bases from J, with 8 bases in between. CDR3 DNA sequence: TGCGCCAGCAGCTTGGGGAGGGGGAATCAGCCCCAGCATTTT. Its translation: CASSLGRGNQPQHF.

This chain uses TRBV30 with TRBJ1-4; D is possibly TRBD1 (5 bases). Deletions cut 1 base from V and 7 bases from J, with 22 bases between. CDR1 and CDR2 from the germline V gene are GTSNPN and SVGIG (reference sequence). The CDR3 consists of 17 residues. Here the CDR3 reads CAWSGSFGVGQGEKLFF. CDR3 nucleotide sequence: TGTGCCTGGAGTGGCTCGTTTGGTGTGGGTCAGGGTGAAAAACTGTTTTTT. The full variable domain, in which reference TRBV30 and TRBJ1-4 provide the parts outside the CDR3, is SQTIHQWPATLVQPVGSPLSLECTVEGTSNPNLYWYRQAAGRGLQLLFYSVGIGQISSEVPQNLSASRPQDRQFILSSKKLLLSDSGFYLCAWSGSFGVGQGEKLFFGSGTQLSVL.

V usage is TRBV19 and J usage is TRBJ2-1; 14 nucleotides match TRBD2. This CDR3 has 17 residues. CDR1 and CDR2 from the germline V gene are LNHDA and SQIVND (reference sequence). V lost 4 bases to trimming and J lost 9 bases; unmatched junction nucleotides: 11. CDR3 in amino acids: CASSTSGLAGAKGEQFF. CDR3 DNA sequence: TGTGCCAGTAGTACCTCGGGACTAGCGGGAGCTAAAGGTGAGCAGTTCTTC. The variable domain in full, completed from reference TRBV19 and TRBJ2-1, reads DGGITQSPKYLFRKEGQNVTLSCEQNLNHDAMYWYRQDPGQGLRLIYYSQIVNDFQKGDIAEGYSVSREKKESFPLTVTSAQKNPTAFYLCASSTSGLAGAKGEQFFGPGTRLTVL.

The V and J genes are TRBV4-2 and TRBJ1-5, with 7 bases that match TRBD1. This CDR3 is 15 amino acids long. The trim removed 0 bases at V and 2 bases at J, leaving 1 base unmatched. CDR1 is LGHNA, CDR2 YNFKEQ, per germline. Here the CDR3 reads CASSQDGQGNQPQHF. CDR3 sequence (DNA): TGTGCCAGCAGCCAAGATGGACAGGGCAATCAGCCCCAGCATTTT.

Written as DNA, the CDR3 is TGTGCCAGCAGCTTGATGGGGGTAAACATTCAGTACTTC. Translation: CASSLMGVNIQYF. This chain uses TRBV5-4 with TRBJ2-4, with D possibly called TRBD1 or TRBD2 (5 bases each). The CDR3 has 13 residues. V dropped 1 base and J dropped 6 bases, with 8 bases sitting between them. Germline V gives CDR1 SGHNT, CDR2 YYREEE (reference sequence).

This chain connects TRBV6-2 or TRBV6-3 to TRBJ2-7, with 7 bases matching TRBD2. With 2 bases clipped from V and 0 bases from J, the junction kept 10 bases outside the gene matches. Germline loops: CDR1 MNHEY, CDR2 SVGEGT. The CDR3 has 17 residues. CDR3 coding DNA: TGTGCCAGCAGTTACCTGACTAGCCGGGTCCGCTCCTACGAGCAGTACTTC. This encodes CASSYLTSRVRSYEQYF.

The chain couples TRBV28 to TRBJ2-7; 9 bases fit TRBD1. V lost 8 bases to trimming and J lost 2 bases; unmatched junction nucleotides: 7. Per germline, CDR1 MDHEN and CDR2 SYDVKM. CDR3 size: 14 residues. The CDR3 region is CASFSQGATYEQYF. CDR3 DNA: TGTGCCAGCTTTTCACAGGGGGCCACCTACGAGCAGTACTTC.

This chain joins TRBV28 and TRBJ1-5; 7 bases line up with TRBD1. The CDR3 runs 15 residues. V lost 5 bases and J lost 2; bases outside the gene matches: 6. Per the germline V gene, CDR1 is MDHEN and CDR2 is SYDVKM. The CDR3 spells CASSKRTGGNQPQHF. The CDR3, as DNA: TGTGCCAGCAGTAAACGGACAGGTGGCAATCAGCCCCAGCATTTT.

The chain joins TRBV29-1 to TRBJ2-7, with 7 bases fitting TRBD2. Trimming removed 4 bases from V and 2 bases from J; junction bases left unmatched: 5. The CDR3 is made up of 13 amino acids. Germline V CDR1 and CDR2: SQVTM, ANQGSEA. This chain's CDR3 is CSVGGGYTYEQYF. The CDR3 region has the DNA TGCAGCGTTGGGGGAGGGTATACCTACGAGCAGTACTTC.

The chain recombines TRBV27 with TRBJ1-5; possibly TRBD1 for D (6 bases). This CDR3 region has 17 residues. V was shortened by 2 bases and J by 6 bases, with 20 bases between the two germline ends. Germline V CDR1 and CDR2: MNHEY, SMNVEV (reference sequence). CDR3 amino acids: CASSLQGLPGTIQPQHF. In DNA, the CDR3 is TGTGCCAGCAGTTTACAGGGCCTCCCGGGGACAATTCAGCCCCAGCATTTT.

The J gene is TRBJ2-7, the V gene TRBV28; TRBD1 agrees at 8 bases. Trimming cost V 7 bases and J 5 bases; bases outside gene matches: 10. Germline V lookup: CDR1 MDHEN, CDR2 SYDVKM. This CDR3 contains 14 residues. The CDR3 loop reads CASTQPTGAHEQYF. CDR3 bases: TGTGCCAGCACCCAACCGACAGGGGCCCACGAGCAGTACTTC.

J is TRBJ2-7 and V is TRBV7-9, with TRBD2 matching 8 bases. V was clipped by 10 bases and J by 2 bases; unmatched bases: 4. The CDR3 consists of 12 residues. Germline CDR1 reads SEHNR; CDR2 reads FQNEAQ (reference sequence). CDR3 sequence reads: CAIPTSAYEQYF. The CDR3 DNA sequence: TGTGCCATCCCGACTAGCGCCTACGAGCAGTACTTC.

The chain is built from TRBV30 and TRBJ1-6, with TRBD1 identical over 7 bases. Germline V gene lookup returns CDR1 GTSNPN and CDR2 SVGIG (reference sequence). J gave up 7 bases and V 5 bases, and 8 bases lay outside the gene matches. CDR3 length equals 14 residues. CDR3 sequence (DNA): TGTGCCTGGGCCCCCGGGACAGTAAATTCACCCCTCCACTTT. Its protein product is CAWAPGTVNSPLHF.

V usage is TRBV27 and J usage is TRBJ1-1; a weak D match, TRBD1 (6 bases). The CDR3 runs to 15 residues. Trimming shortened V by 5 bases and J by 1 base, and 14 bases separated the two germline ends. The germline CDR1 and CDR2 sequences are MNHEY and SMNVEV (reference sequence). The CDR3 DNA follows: TGTGCCAGCAGTCCCCTGGGGGGGGCGAACACTGAAGCTTTCTTT. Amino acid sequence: CASSPLGGANTEAFF.

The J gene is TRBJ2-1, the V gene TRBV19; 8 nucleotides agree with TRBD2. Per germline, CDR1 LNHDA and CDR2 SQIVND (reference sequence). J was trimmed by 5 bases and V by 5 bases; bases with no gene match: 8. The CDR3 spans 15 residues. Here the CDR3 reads CASSPFGSGNNEQFF. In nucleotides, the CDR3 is TGTGCCAGTAGTCCCTTTGGTAGCGGGAACAATGAGCAGTTCTTC. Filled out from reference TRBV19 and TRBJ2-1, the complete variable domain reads DGGITQSPKYLFRKEGQNVTLSCEQNLNHDAMYWYRQDPGQGLRLIYYSQIVNDFQKGDIAEGYSVSREKKESFPLTVTSAQKNPTAFYLCASSPFGSGNNEQFFGPGTRLTVL.